This T cell receptor (beta chain) was profiled in a study of CD8 T cells in Susac syndrome. Study details: Treatment status at blood draw for the Susac syndrome patients was therapy-naive, corticosteroids, or intravenous immunoglobulin alone.

Bulk CD8+ and CD4+ cells came from magnetic negative isolation; CD8+ TEMRA by FACS. Deletions cut 0 bases from V and 8 bases from J, with 10 bases between. Per germline, CDR1 MGHRA and CDR2 YSYEKL. The length of the CDR3 is 14 residues. It was with random hexamers that about 0.45 to 1 ug RNA was reverse transcribed. Across 54 Vbeta and 13 Jbeta, immunoSEQ multiplex PCR amplified TCR beta CDR3. TCRdb recomputed calls from the immunoSEQ multiplex PCR reads with MiXCR, one row per CDR3 protein. The sample yields more than 150,000 distinct CDR3 sequences, around 95% seen once. Material: CD8+ T cells from PBMCs. The J gene is TRBJ1-4, the V gene TRBV4-1; unclear D gene. This TCR was sampled from a human donor with Susac syndrome. Here the CDR3 reads CASSQDVAGEKLFF. The CDR3 nucleotides are TGCGCCAGCAGCCAAGATGTGGCAGGCGAAAAACTGTTTTTT.